These 21 T cell receptor beta chains were all obtained from the same sample, sequenced in a study of blood T cell repertoires in COVID-19. Clones were read by immunoSEQ multiplex PCR, and TCRdb kept only the in-frame ones, dropping some. The table lists around 140,000 clones, around nine tenths of them singletons, with 1.5% in the top ten. Material for sequencing was peripheral blood. These receptors were obtained from a woman aged 55-69 years with acute or convalescent COVID-19.

The V and J genes are TRBV7-2 and TRBJ1-2, with TRBD1 matching over 7 bases. The CDR3 extends over 14 amino acids. V lost 4 bases and J lost 3; bases outside the gene matches: 5. Germline CDR1 reads SGHTA; CDR2 reads FQGNSA. CDR3 sequence: CASSSDRFDYGYTF. DNA of the CDR3: TGTGCCAGCAGCTCGGACAGGTTCGACTATGGCTACACCTTC.

This chain joins TRBV7-2 and TRBJ2-3; TRBD2 might be the D (5 bases). Trimming removed 5 bases from V and 2 bases from J, with 23 bases in between. The CDR3 is 18 amino acids. The germline gives CDR1 SGHTA, CDR2 FQGNSA. CDR3 bases: TGTGCCAGCAGCCTCACTACTAGGTATCTGATAGCCACAGATACGCAGTATTTT. Translating it yields CASSLTTRYLIATDTQYF.

The V and J genes are TRBV7-2 and TRBJ2-7; D gene uncertain. Germline V gene lookup returns CDR1 SGHTA and CDR2 FQGNSA. This CDR3 comprises 16 residues. Trimming removed 2 bases from V and 6 bases from J, with 20 bases in between. CDR3 nucleotide sequence: TGTGCCAGCAGCTTATTCCCTCCCCCAACCGGGTCCGAGCAGTACTTC. This gives the protein CASSLFPPPTGSEQYF.

The genes are TRBV24-1 and TRBJ2-6; no firm D call. The CDR3 extends over 15 amino acids. Per germline, CDR1 KGHDR and CDR2 SFDVKD. Trimming stripped 0 bases from V and 2 bases from J, with 4 bases between. CDR3 in amino acids: CATSDLIAGANVLTF. CDR3 coding DNA: TGTGCCACCAGTGATTTGATCGCTGGGGCCAACGTCCTGACTTTC.

This sequence joins TRBV2 and TRBJ2-7; 8 bases are shared with TRBD2. The germline V gene has CDR1 SNHLY and CDR2 FYNNEI. This CDR3 spans 15 amino acids. Unmatched junction bases numbered 7, after V lost 3 bases and J lost 3 bases. The CDR3 region is CASSDQRGRDYEQYF. CDR3 nucleotide sequence: TGTGCCAGCAGTGACCAGCGGGGGAGGGACTACGAGCAGTACTTC.

The chain joins TRBV7-9 to TRBJ2-5; TRBD1 aligns across 10 bases. The CDR3 extends over 14 amino acids. The germline gives CDR1 SEHNR, CDR2 FQNEAQ (reference sequence). Trimming removed 5 bases from V and 2 bases from J; junction bases left unmatched: 2. CDR3 residues: CASSKGQGQETQYF. The CDR3 DNA follows: TGTGCCAGCAGCAAGGGACAGGGGCAAGAGACCCAGTACTTC.

The genes are TRBV24-1 and TRBJ2-5; 11 nucleotides match TRBD1. The CDR3 sequence is 16 residues long. V was pared by 4 bases and J by 5 bases, with 8 bases of the junction left unmatched. Germline V CDR1 and CDR2: KGHDR, SFDVKD. Here the CDR3 reads CATSDRGQGAGETQYF. The CDR3 bases are TGTGCCACCAGTGACCGTGGACAGGGGGCCGGGGAGACCCAGTACTTC.

This sequence joins TRBV4-3 and TRBJ1-1; D may be TRBD1 (5 bases). Germline assignment: CDR1 LGHNA and CDR2 YSLEER. The CDR3 runs 14 residues. V shed 1 base and J shed 3 bases, with 9 bases lying between them. This chain's CDR3 is CASSQGPGYTEAFF. In nucleotides, the CDR3 is TGCGCCAGCAGCCAAGGGCCAGGGTACACTGAAGCTTTCTTT.

This clone was seen once. The chain employs TRBV18 and TRBJ2-7; D gene uncertain. The germline CDR1 and CDR2 sequences are KGHSH and LQKENI. With 6 bases removed from V and 2 bases from J, the gap between germline ends came to 17 bases. The CDR3 extends over 15 amino acids. CDR3 sequence (DNA): TGTGCCAGCTCCCCAGTTTCCCGTTATCCCTACGAGCAGTACTTC. Amino acids: CASSPVSRYPYEQYF.

The J gene is TRBJ1-1, the V gene TRBV6-2 or TRBV6-3; 10 positions agree with TRBD1. The ends lost 7 bases at V and 7 bases at J; junction bases unmatched: 9. The length of the CDR3 is 14 residues. The germline CDR1 and CDR2 sequences are MNHEY and SVGEGT. The CDR3 is CASTPDDRGLEAFF. CDR3 DNA sequence: TGTGCCAGCACCCCTGACGACAGGGGGCTTGAAGCTTTCTTT.

This chain joins TRBV2 and TRBJ1-1, with 9 nucleotides matching TRBD1. The CDR3 runs to 14 residues. V gave up 6 bases and J gave up 8 bases; unmatched junction bases: 10. Germline loops: CDR1 SNHLY, CDR2 FYNNEI. The CDR3 loop is CASSALRDRDEAFF. For the CDR3, the DNA is TGTGCCAGCAGCGCTCTCCGGGACAGGGACGAAGCTTTCTTT.

In nucleotides, the CDR3 is TGTGCCAGCAGCTTGGGACAGATCTATGGCTACACCTTC. Protein product: CASSLGQIYGYTF. The rearrangement links TRBV5-4 to TRBJ1-2; D might be TRBD1 (5 bases). Looked up from germline, CDR1 is SGHNT and CDR2 is YYREEE (reference sequence). The CDR3 is 13 residues long. Trimming stripped 0 bases from V and 4 bases from J, with 7 bases between.

This sequence joins TRBV7-2 and TRBJ1-5; unclear D gene. Trimming removed 6 bases at V and 9 bases at J, with 12 bases between. The CDR3 runs 12 residues. From germline, CDR1 is SGHTA and CDR2 FQGNSA. CDR3 nucleotide sequence: TGTGCCAGCAGTTTTCTTGGCGGGCCCCAGCATTTT. Protein: CASSFLGGPQHF.

This rearrangement joins TRBV3-1 (or the pseudogene TRBV3-2) to TRBJ2-5; 8 bases fit TRBD2. Germline V gives CDR1 LGHDT, CDR2 YNNKEL (reference sequence). V gave up 4 bases and J gave up 4 bases; unmatched junction bases: 5. The CDR3 contains 14 residues. CDR3 in amino acids: CASSPGLVGETQYF. The CDR3 nucleotides read TGTGCCAGCAGCCCGGGACTAGTTGGAGAGACCCAGTACTTC.

CDR3 nucleotides: TGTGCCAGTAGTGACAGGGGGGCTCAGCCCCAGCATTTT. It translates to CASSDRGAQPQHF. The chain carries TRBV19 and TRBJ1-5, with 9 bases that match TRBD1. Unmatched junction bases numbered 2, after V lost 5 bases and J lost 6 bases. This CDR3 has 13 amino acids. The germline CDR1 and CDR2 sequences are LNHDA and SQIVND (reference sequence).

The chain carries TRBV18 and TRBJ1-2; the D is unclear. The CDR3 sequence is 15 residues long. V lost 2 bases to trimming and J lost 1 base, with 11 bases between them. Per the germline V gene, CDR1 is KGHSH and CDR2 is LQKENI. In nucleotides, the CDR3 is TGTGCCAGCTCACCAGAGGGTGTAGGTAACTATGGCTACACCTTC. It yields the protein CASSPEGVGNYGYTF.

The gene calls are TRBV30 and TRBJ2-1; TRBD2 might be the D (5 bases). CDR1 is GTSNPN and CDR2 is SVGIG in the germline V gene (reference sequence). The V and J ends lost 5 bases and 1 base respectively, with 12 bases between them. This CDR3 is 14 amino acids long. The DNA for the CDR3 is TGTGCCTGGCACCGGGGTCCTTCCTACAATGAGCAGTTCTTC. Translation gives CAWHRGPSYNEQFF.

This chain links TRBV19 with TRBJ1-2, with D unclear. Germline CDR1 is LNHDA and CDR2 is SQIVND (reference sequence). This CDR3 has 15 amino acids. V lost 3 bases and J lost 5, with 16 bases in between. As DNA, the CDR3 is TGTGCCAGTAGTATCGGCCCCCAGGTCGTGTATGGCTACACCTTC. Translating it yields CASSIGPQVVYGYTF.

This clone was recorded once. The DNA of the CDR3 is TGTGCCAGTAGTATCCCTCCGGGACAGGTCAAAGGATTTTTAAATCAGCCCCAGCATTTT. This gives the protein CASSIPPGQVKGFLNQPQHF. The chain recombines TRBV19 with TRBJ1-5; 8 nucleotides align to TRBD1. Germline V gene lookup returns CDR1 LNHDA and CDR2 SQIVND (reference sequence). The CDR3 spans 20 residues. The trim removed 3 bases at V and 4 bases at J, leaving 20 bases unmatched.

V is TRBV6-5 and J is TRBJ1-2, with 8 bases fitting TRBD1. CDR1 is MNHEY and CDR2 is SVGAGI in the germline V gene. CDR3 length equals 13 residues. J gave up 4 bases and V 6 bases, and 4 bases lay outside the gene matches. The CDR3: CASSNDRGYGYTF. For the CDR3, the DNA is TGTGCCAGCAGCAATGACAGGGGCTATGGCTACACCTTC.

The V gene is TRBV9, the J gene TRBJ1-1; 7 bases fit TRBD1. The germline V gene has CDR1 SGDLS and CDR2 YYNGEE. The CDR3 runs 15 residues. V dropped 4 bases and J dropped 4; count of bases not matched to a gene: 10. The CDR3 protein is CASSPTQGRVTEAFF. The CDR3, as DNA: TGTGCCAGCAGCCCAACACAGGGGAGAGTCACTGAAGCTTTCTTT.